The source of this T cell receptor (beta chain) is a study of lymphopenia after photon versus proton radiotherapy (dated by TCRdb to between 2019 and 2020). About the investigation overall: Photon and proton radiation therapy were compared by the study for their immunological effects in patients with gastrointestinal tumors who developed high-grade lymphopenia. The 20 patients in the cohort had gastrointestinal tumors, were treated with either photon or proton therapy, and subsequently developed lymphopenia. The study was designed to characterize how the impact on the immune system differs between the two radiation modalities. Overall study results and their limits: After the lymphocyte count nadir, repertoires from photon-treated patients showed oligoclonal expansion, particularly of CD8+ Temra cells, and this expansion drove the decline in diversity. Across the cohort, among patients who died, a greater drop in TCR diversity after the nadir was inversely correlated with overall survival time. The authors looked at the survival association only in patients who died, and they framed better survival with proton therapy as a possibility rather than a demonstrated result. Proton-treated patients stayed relatively stable during treatment, while photon-treated patients lost naive T cells and TCR diversity and gained effector/memory populations.

The library was prepared using the immunoSEQ multiplex PCR assay. T cell repertoires were profiled with deep sequencing of rearranged TCR beta loci together with multiparametric flow cytometry. TCRdb obtained this table from immuneACCESS and retained in-frame rearrangements with V and J assigned. These tables miss some clones; where compared with another copy, unresolved V genes account for less than half of the shortfall, and the remainder is unexplained. This sample holds more than 45,000 clones; approximately 84% were observed only once. Around 2% of the sample goes to the ten largest clones. To note about this clone: Its cognate antigen has yet to be identified. Within one base of it there is no much larger clone, and no base qualities were kept.

The cysteine opens and the phenylalanine closes a CDR3 of 15 amino acids. Solely the CDR3 DNA is kept, with 45 bases framed from the first base. CDR1 and CDR2, per the germline V gene, are ENHRY and SYGVKD. V and J lose 0 bases and 0 bases, and a span of 8 bases separates them. Recombination linked TRBV10-3 to TRBJ1-1; the D gene is unclear. This receptor was taken from a man between 60 and 70 years old with pancreatic cancer. This material consisted of peripheral blood, taken from a patient treated with proton-based radiotherapy. The nucleotide sequence is given as TGTGCCATCAGTGAGTCGAGTCAATTGAACACTGAAGCTTTCTTT. Protein translation: CAISESSQLNTEAFF.